This T cell receptor beta chain was captured by sequencing in a study of cytomegalovirus exposure and HLA in healthy donors. Study as a whole: Earlier findings included some 100 million unique TCR beta sequences obtained from 170 million or so T cells.

Primers included in the PCR were 60 Vbeta and 13 Jbeta primers. Profiled with immunoSEQ multiplex PCR; TCRdb holds only in-frame clones, not every one. This repertoire shows about 90,000 clones, 70% to 80% found once; its top ten account for approximately 0.56%. About this clone: The antigen is not known.

This CDR3 spans 13 amino acids. CDR1 is LNHDA and CDR2 is SQIVND in the germline V gene (reference sequence). Trimming shortened V by 6 bases and J by 1 base, and 9 bases separated the two germline ends. Study-wide points: Rare TCR sequences predominated, though certain public TCRs were found in many donors. Equally common other TCR beta chains were less clonally expanded than HLA-associated ones, a later analysis found. The study flagged approximately 180 TCR beta chains as cytomegalovirus-associated.

V gene TRBV19 combines with J gene TRBJ1-1; D gene ambiguous. Material: PBMCs. This receptor was obtained from a man aged 25-40 years in good health and CMV-seronegative. The CDR3 DNA is TGTGCCAGTAGCCAACAGAAGAACACTGAAGCTTTCTTT. This sequence encodes CASSQQKNTEAFF.